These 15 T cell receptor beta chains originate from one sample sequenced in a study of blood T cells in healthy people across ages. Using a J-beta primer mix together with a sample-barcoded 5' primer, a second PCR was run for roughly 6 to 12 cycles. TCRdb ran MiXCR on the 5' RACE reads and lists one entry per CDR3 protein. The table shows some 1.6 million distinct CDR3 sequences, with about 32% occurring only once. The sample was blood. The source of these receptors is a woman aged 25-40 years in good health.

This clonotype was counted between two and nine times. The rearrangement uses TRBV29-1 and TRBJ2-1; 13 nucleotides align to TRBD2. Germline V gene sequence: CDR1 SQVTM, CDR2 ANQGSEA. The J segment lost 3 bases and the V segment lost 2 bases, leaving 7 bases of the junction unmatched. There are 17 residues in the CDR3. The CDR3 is CSVEPTSGRAGYNEQFF. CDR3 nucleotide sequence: TGCAGCGTTGAACCCACTAGCGGGAGGGCAGGCTACAATGAGCAGTTCTTC.

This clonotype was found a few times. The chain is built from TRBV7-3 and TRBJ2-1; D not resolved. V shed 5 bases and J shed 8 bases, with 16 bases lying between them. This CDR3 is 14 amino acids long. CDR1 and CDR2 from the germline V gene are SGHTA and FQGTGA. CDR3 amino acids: CASSASNPLHEQFF. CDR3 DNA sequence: TGTGCCAGCAGCGCGTCAAACCCTTTACATGAGCAGTTCTTC.

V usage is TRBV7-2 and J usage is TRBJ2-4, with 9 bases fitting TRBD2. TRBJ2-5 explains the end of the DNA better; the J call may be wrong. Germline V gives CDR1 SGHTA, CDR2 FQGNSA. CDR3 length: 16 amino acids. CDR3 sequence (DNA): TGTGCCAGCACCACACCGCTAGCGGGGAGGCAGGAGACCCAGTACTTC. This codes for CASTTPLAGRQETQYF.

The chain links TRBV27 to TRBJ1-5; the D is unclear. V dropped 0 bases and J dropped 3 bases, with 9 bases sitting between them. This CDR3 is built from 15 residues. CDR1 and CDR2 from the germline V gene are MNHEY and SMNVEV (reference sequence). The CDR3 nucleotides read TGTGCCAGCAGTTTATCGTTTGCGGACAATCAGCCCCAGCATTTT. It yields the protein CASSLSFADNQPQHF.

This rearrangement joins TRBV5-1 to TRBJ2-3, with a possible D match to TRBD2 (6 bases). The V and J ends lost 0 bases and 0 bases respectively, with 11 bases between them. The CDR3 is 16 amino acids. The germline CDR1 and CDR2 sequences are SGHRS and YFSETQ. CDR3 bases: TGCGCCAGCAGCTTGGACCTAGCGAGAAGCACAGATACGCAGTATTTT. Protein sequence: CASSLDLARSTDTQYF.

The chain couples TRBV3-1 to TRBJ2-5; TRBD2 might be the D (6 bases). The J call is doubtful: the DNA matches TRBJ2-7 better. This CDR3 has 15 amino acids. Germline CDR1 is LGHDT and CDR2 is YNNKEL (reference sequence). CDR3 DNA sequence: TGTGCCAGCACCCCCTCGGGGGAAGCCCCCTACGAGCAGTACTTC. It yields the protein CASTPSGEAPYEQYF.

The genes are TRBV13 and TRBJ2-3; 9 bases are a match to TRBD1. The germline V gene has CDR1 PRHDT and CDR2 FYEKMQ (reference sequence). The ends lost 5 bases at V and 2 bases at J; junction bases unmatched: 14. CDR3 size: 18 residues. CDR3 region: CASSQTGGYGRITDTQYF. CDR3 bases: TGTGCCAGCAGCCAGACAGGGGGATATGGGAGAATCACAGATACGCAGTATTTT.

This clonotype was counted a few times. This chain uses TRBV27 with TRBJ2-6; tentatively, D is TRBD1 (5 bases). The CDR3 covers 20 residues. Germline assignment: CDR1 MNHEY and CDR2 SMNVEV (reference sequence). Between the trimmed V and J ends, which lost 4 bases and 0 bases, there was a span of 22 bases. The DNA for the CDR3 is TGTGCCAGCAGTTATCGGTATATCAGGCCAGGGTTCTCTGGGGCCAACGTCCTGACTTTC. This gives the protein CASSYRYIRPGFSGANVLTF.

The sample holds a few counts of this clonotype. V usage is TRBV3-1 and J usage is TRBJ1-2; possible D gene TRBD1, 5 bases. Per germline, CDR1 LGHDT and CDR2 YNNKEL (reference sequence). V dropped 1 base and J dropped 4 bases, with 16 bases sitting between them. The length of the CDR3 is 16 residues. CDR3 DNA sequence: TGTGCCAGCAGCCAAGTTACCGGGGCCAGCAGCTATGGCTACACCTTC. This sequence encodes CASSQVTGASSYGYTF.

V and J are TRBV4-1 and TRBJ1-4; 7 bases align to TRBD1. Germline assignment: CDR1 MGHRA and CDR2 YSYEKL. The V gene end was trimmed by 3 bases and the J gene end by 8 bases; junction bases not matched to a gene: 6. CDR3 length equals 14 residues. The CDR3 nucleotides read TGCGCCAGCAGCCAGACAGGGAGAGGGGAAAAACTGTTTTTT. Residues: CASSQTGRGEKLFF.

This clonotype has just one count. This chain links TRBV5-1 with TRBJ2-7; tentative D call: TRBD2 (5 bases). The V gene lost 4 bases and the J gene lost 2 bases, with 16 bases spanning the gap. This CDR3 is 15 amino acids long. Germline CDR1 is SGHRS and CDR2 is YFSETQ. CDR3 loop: CASSASSGMTYEQYF. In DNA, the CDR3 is TGCGCCAGCAGCGCATCCTCCGGGATGACCTACGAGCAGTACTTC.

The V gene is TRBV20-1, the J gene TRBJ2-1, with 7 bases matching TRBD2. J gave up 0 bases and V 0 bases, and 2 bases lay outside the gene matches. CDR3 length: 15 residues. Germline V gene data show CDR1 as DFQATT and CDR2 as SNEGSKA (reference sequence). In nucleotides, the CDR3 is TGCAGTGCTAGAGAGAGCGGGACCTCCTACAATGAGCAGTTCTTC. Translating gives CSARESGTSYNEQFF.

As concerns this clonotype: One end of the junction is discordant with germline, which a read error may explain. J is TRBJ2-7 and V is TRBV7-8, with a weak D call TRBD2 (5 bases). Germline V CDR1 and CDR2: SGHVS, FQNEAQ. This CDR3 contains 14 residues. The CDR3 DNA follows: TGTGCTAGCAGCTTAGAGGGTTACACCGGGGAGCAGTACTTC. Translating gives CASSLEGYTGEQYF.

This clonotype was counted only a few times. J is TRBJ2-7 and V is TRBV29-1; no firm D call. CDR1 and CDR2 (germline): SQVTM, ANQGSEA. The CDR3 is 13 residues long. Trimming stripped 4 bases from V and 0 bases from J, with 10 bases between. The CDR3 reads CSVVIGFSYEQYF. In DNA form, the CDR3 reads TGCAGCGTTGTTATCGGGTTCTCCTACGAGCAGTACTTC.

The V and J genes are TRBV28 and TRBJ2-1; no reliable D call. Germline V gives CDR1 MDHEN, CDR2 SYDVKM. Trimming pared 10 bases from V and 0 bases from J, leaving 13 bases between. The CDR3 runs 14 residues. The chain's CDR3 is CATQELSSYNEQFF. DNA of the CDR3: TGTGCCACCCAGGAGTTGAGCTCCTACAATGAGCAGTTCTTC.